The next 17 T cell receptor beta chains were all read from a single sample in a study of Graves' ophthalmopathy and Graves' hyperthyroidism. As the template, RNA transcripts were used to amplify TCR beta CDR3 regions. The authors performed first-round RT-PCR with HTBI primers and then a second-round multiplex PCR. TCRdb ran MiXCR on the multiplex PCR reads and lists one entry per CDR3 protein. This table has 150,000 or so distinct CDR3 sequences, around two fifths appearing once. Sequencing used peripheral blood. The receptors originated from a middle-aged woman with Graves' ophthalmopathy.

This clonotype was seen ten or more times. This chain uses TRBV7-2 with TRBJ2-5; TRBD1 matches at 12 bases. V lost 5 bases, J lost 5 bases, and 6 bases stayed unmatched. CDR1 SGHTA and CDR2 FQGNSA come from the germline V gene. The CDR3 is 15 residues long. The CDR3 region is CASSRGTGGGETQYF. The CDR3 DNA sequence: TGTGCCAGCAGCCGAGGGACAGGGGGCGGGGAGACCCAGTACTTC.

The table lists this clonotype with many counts. The V call is TRBV20-1, the J call TRBJ2-7; 9 nucleotides line up with TRBD2. CDR3 size: 13 residues. The junction had 9 bases not matched to a gene; V was cut back by 5 bases and J by 7 bases. CDR1 and CDR2 (germline): DFQATT, SNEGSKA (reference sequence). The CDR3 DNA sequence: TGCAGTGCTCCGGCGGGAGGGGGTTGGGAGCAGTACTTC. It is translated as CSAPAGGGWEQYF.

The J gene is TRBJ1-2, the V gene TRBV12-3 or TRBV12-4; D not resolved. Trimming shortened V by 4 bases and J by 5 bases, and 8 bases separated the two germline ends. CDR3 length: 12 amino acids. The CDR3 protein is CASSSVGYGYTF. CDR3 bases: TGTGCCAGCAGTTCGGTCGGATATGGCTACACCTTC.

This clonotype was seen at least ten times. The chain recombines TRBV12-3 or TRBV12-4 with TRBJ1-1; D not certain. This CDR3 is built from 14 residues. V was cut by 7 bases and J by 4 bases, with 16 bases left in between. In DNA, the CDR3 is TGTGCCAGCACAAAGACGAACCTGGGCACTGAAGCTTTCTTT. It yields the protein CASTKTNLGTEAFF.

The chain has TRBV25-1 and TRBJ2-7; 9 bases map to TRBD2. The V gene's germline CDR1 is MGHDK and CDR2 SYGVNS. This CDR3 region has 14 residues. V was clipped by 3 bases and J by 9 bases; unmatched bases: 9. In nucleotides, the CDR3 is TGTGCCAGCAGTGAGACCGGGACTAGCTACCGGCAGTACTTC. Protein product: CASSETGTSYRQYF.

The sample holds many counts of this clonotype. V gene TRBV6-1 combines with J gene TRBJ1-6; D gene ambiguous. V lost 3 bases and J lost 6, with 9 bases in between. Germline CDR1 MNHNS, CDR2 SASEGT. The CDR3 totals 14 residues. The CDR3 DNA reads TGTGCCAGCAGTGACCATTTTATTAATTCACCCCTCCACTTT. Its translation is CASSDHFINSPLHF.

J is TRBJ1-3 and V is TRBV28, with D unclear. The CDR3 has 16 amino acids. From germline, CDR1 is MDHEN and CDR2 SYDVKM. The V gene lost 3 bases and the J gene lost 6 bases, with 18 bases spanning the gap. The CDR3 nucleotides read TGTGCCAGCAGTTTCTTGGGAGGAAGGGCTCAAAACACCATATATTTT. Protein: CASSFLGGRAQNTIYF.

The chain recombines TRBV20-1 with TRBJ2-7, with 12 bases lining up with TRBD2. V lost 6 bases to trimming and J lost 5 bases; unmatched junction nucleotides: 11. CDR1 and CDR2 (germline): DFQATT, SNEGSKA (reference sequence). The CDR3 is 15 residues long. The CDR3 sequence is CSAGRPSGGANEQYF. The CDR3 region has the DNA TGCAGTGCCGGGAGACCTAGCGGGGGGGCCAACGAGCAGTACTTC.

At least ten counts were recorded for this clonotype. The genes are TRBV6-5 and TRBJ2-2; D is unclear. Trimming cost V 4 bases and J 13 bases, with 22 bases left between them. Germline values: CDR1 MNHEY, CDR2 SVGAGI. The CDR3 consists of 15 residues. CDR3 in amino acids: CASSFDGSLRGALFF. The CDR3 DNA is TGTGCCAGCAGTTTCGACGGTTCCCTTCGAGGTGCGCTGTTTTTT.

The sample holds many counts of this clonotype. The gene calls are TRBV7-3 and TRBJ2-5; 8 positions match TRBD1. J lost 0 bases, V lost 5 bases, and 17 bases had no gene match. Germline CDR1 SGHTA, CDR2 FQGTGA. The CDR3 has 19 residues. The CDR3 bases are TGTGCCAGCAGCCCGCAGCGACGGCAGGGGGCGGAGTACCAAGAGACCCAGTACTTC. It is translated as CASSPQRRQGAEYQETQYF. The full variable domain, completed using reference TRBV7-3 and TRBJ2-5, is GAGVSQTPSNKVTEKGKYVELRCDPISGHTALYWYRQSLGQGPEFLIYFQGTGAADDSGLPNDRFFAVRPEGSVSTLKIQRTERGDSAVYLCASSPQRRQGAEYQETQYFGPGTRLLVL.

This clonotype was found many times. A much bigger clone sits one base away, suggesting this may be a read error. The chain employs TRBV11-3 and TRBJ2-5, with a possible D match to TRBD2 (6 bases). CDR3 size: 14 residues. Between the trimmed V and J ends, which lost 2 bases and 5 bases, there was a span of 12 bases. The germline CDR1 and CDR2 sequences are SGHNT and YENEEA. CDR3 loop: CASSLSAAGETQYF. CDR3 nucleotides: TGTGCCAGCAGCTTATCAGCGGCGGGGGAGACCCAGTACTTC.

This clonotype has at least ten counts. The chain employs TRBV30 and TRBJ1-2; D is unclear. The CDR3 is made up of 13 amino acids. The germline V gene has CDR1 GTSNPN and CDR2 SVGIG (reference sequence). Trimming took 0 bases from V and 7 from J, leaving 12 bases between them. The CDR3 here is CAWSVQQGFGYTF. DNA of the CDR3: TGTGCCTGGAGTGTACAACAAGGGTTTGGCTACACCTTC.

The V and J genes are TRBV6-1 and TRBJ1-6; no clear D gene. The germline CDR1 and CDR2 sequences are MNHNS and SASEGT. This CDR3 region has 18 residues. V was shortened by 0 bases and J by 0 bases, with 12 bases between the two germline ends. In nucleotides, the CDR3 is TGTGCCAGCAGTGAAGCGCGGAAGGGTGGCTCCTATAATTCACCCCTCCACTTT. As protein: CASSEARKGGSYNSPLHF.

There are many counts of this clonotype. The gene calls are TRBV29-1 and TRBJ2-2; no clear D gene. Trimming stripped 7 bases from V and 2 bases from J, with 14 bases between. The CDR3 length is 14 residues. Germline V gene data show CDR1 as SQVTM and CDR2 as ANQGSEA. CDR3 in amino acids: CSGSGDRNTGELFF. CDR3 bases: TGCAGCGGATCCGGCGATCGTAACACCGGGGAGCTGTTTTTT.

This clonotype was found many times. V is TRBV4-1 and J is TRBJ1-3, with D uncertain. The CDR3 covers 16 residues. CDR1 and CDR2 (germline): MGHRA, YSYEKL. Deletions cut 0 bases from V and 2 bases from J, with 11 bases between. The CDR3 here is CASSQEAASAGNTIYF. The CDR3 DNA reads as TGCGCCAGCAGCCAAGAGGCGGCCTCGGCTGGAAACACCATATATTTT.

In this sample, this clonotype turned up many times. J is TRBJ1-2 and V is TRBV6-5; TRBD1 matches 9 bases. V trimming: 0 bases; J trimming: 8 bases; junction bases outside the gene matches: 13. This CDR3 contains 17 residues. Germline CDR1 and CDR2: MNHEY and SVGAGI. The CDR3 nucleotides are TGTGCCAGCAGTTACTCGCTGGGACAGGGCGACGTATGGGGCTACACCTTC. It encodes CASSYSLGQGDVWGYTF.

The table lists this clonotype with many counts. CDR3: CASSKGTGWETQYF. The CDR3 DNA is TGTGCCAGCAGTAAAGGGACAGGGTGGGAGACCCAGTACTTC. The chain carries TRBV28 and TRBJ2-5, with TRBD1 identical over 9 bases. Germline assignment: CDR1 MDHEN and CDR2 SYDVKM. The CDR3 has 14 amino acids. The J segment lost 5 bases and the V segment lost 5 bases, leaving 6 bases of the junction unmatched.